Each of the 15 T cell receptor beta chains below was sequenced from the same sample in a study of blood T cell repertoires in COVID-19. Using immunoSEQ multiplex PCR, the repertoire was profiled, and TCRdb retains in-frame clones only, with some absent. The sample lists about 160,000 clones; roughly 93% were seen once. Sequenced sample: peripheral blood. All receptors come from a man aged 18 to 30 with acute or convalescent COVID-19.

V is TRBV19 and J is TRBJ2-2; D gene unclear. The CDR3 loop spans 15 amino acids. V was pared by 6 bases and J by 2 bases, with 13 bases between. The germline CDR1 and CDR2 sequences are LNHDA and SQIVND (reference sequence). The CDR3 loop reads CASSIVGPNTGELFF. The CDR3 DNA reads TGTGCCAGTAGCATTGTTGGCCCTAACACCGGGGAGCTGTTTTTT.

The DNA for the CDR3 is TGTGCCAGCAGGCGACTAGCGGGAGACACCGGGGAGCTGTTTTTT. It is translated as CASRRLAGDTGELFF. The rearrangement uses TRBV7-6 and TRBJ2-2, with 12 bases fitting TRBD2. After removal of 6 bases from V and 3 bases from J, the junction contained 2 bases not matched to a gene. CDR1 and CDR2 from the germline V gene are SGHVS and FNYEAQ. This CDR3 is built from 15 residues.

This chain's CDR3 is CATSRDKGGRLNEQFF. As DNA, the CDR3 is TGTGCCACCAGCAGAGACAAAGGGGGTAGGTTGAATGAGCAGTTCTTC. The chain is built from TRBV15 and TRBJ2-1; D is perhaps TRBD1 (6 bases). CDR1 is LNHNV, CDR2 YYDKDF, per germline (reference sequence). V was trimmed by 0 bases and J by 7 bases, leaving 16 bases between them. The CDR3 is 16 residues long.

The V and J genes are TRBV10-3 and TRBJ1-1, with no clear D. CDR1 and CDR2 from the germline V gene are ENHRY and SYGVKD. The V gene lost 0 bases and the J gene lost 9 bases, with 17 bases spanning the gap. The CDR3 totals 15 residues. The CDR3 region is CAISESKGRGPKAFF. In DNA form, the CDR3 reads TGTGCCATCAGTGAGTCAAAAGGACGGGGTCCAAAAGCTTTCTTT.

The CDR3 here is CASSPQREQPQHF. The CDR3 nucleotides read TGTGCCAGCAGTCCACAAAGGGAGCAGCCCCAGCATTTT. The chain recombines TRBV6-5 with TRBJ1-5, with no clear D. The V and J ends lost 5 bases and 7 bases respectively, with 12 bases between them. Germline values: CDR1 MNHEY, CDR2 SVGAGI. This CDR3 comprises 13 residues.

V gene TRBV29-1 combines with J gene TRBJ2-3, with 8 positions matching TRBD2. The germline V gene has CDR1 SQVTM and CDR2 ANQGSEA. The CDR3 length is 12 residues. Trimming cost V 6 bases and J 1 base; bases outside gene matches: 0. The CDR3 loop reads CSVTSGTDTQYF. The CDR3 nucleotides read TGCAGCGTGACTAGCGGCACAGATACGCAGTATTTT.

This chain uses TRBV18 with TRBJ1-1; D remains unclear. CDR3 length: 15 residues. CDR1 and CDR2 (germline): KGHSH, LQKENI. Trimming left V 4 bases short and J 0 bases short, with 12 bases between. The CDR3 DNA follows: TGTGCCAGCTCACTAAAAGATGACTTGAACACTGAAGCTTTCTTT. Translation: CASSLKDDLNTEAFF.

The DNA for the CDR3 is TGTGCCAGCAGTAACACCCGACAGGGAGAAGCTTTCTTT. As protein: CASSNTRQGEAFF. The V gene is TRBV6-5, the J gene TRBJ1-1, with 7 bases that match TRBD1. The germline V gene has CDR1 MNHEY and CDR2 SVGAGI. The CDR3 extends over 13 amino acids. V was clipped by 5 bases and J by 8 bases; unmatched bases: 8.

The chain joins TRBV30 to TRBJ1-2, with a tentative D call TRBD1 (6 bases). Deletions cut 3 bases from V and 6 bases from J, with 14 bases between. The CDR3 totals 13 residues. Germline assignment: CDR1 GTSNPN and CDR2 SVGIG (reference sequence). The CDR3 nucleotides read TGTGCCTGGAGATACTCAGGGGTCCATGGCTACACCTTC. Its protein product is CAWRYSGVHGYTF.

This clone was seen a few times. CDR3 bases: TGTGCCAGCAGTAAAATCCAGGGCTTCGCTGAAGCTTTCTTT. Its translation is CASSKIQGFAEAFF. This chain joins TRBV27 and TRBJ1-1; the D gene is possibly TRBD1 (5 bases). Germline CDR1 and CDR2: MNHEY and SMNVEV (reference sequence). The CDR3 runs to 14 residues. V lost 5 bases and J lost 6, with 16 bases in between.

V is TRBV6-5 and J is TRBJ1-4; TRBD1 matches at 7 bases. This CDR3 contains 14 residues. V lost 6 bases, J lost 8 bases, and 9 bases stayed unmatched. Germline lookup yields CDR1 MNHEY and CDR2 SVGAGI. The CDR3 region is CASRLDRVREKLFF. CDR3 sequence (DNA): TGTGCCAGCAGACTTGACAGGGTGAGGGAAAAACTGTTTTTT.

This rearrangement joins TRBV10-3 to TRBJ1-5; TRBD1 is a possible D gene (6 bases). The CDR3 covers 18 residues. Germline CDR1 reads ENHRY; CDR2 reads SYGVKD. Trimming shortened V by 2 bases and J by 0 bases, and 17 bases separated the two germline ends. The CDR3 sequence: CAISEGLRTAYSNQPQHF. The CDR3 DNA sequence: TGTGCCATCAGTGAGGGCCTAAGGACAGCGTATAGCAATCAGCCCCAGCATTTT.

The chain recombines TRBV7-9 with TRBJ1-1; 9 bases line up with TRBD1. Unmatched junction bases numbered 5, after V lost 4 bases and J lost 5 bases. Germline lookup yields CDR1 SEHNR and CDR2 FQNEAQ (reference sequence). There are 14 residues in the CDR3. The CDR3 reads CASSSTGGETEAFF. The CDR3 DNA sequence: TGTGCCAGCAGCTCCACAGGGGGCGAAACTGAAGCTTTCTTT.

The chain joins TRBV5-5 to TRBJ2-1, with D possibly matching TRBD1 (6 bases). Trimming pared 4 bases from V and 2 bases from J, leaving 10 bases between. CDR3 length: 14 amino acids. Germline V gene data show CDR1 as SGHKS and CDR2 as YYEKEE (reference sequence). The DNA of the CDR3 is TGTGCCAGCAGCCGTGGGGGCACCTACAATGAGCAGTTCTTC. Translating gives CASSRGGTYNEQFF.

The chain couples TRBV7-8 to TRBJ1-1, with D hard to call. This CDR3 has 15 amino acids. Germline CDR1 SGHVS, CDR2 FQNEAQ. V was shortened by 1 base and J by 3 bases, with 12 bases between the two germline ends. The CDR3 coding sequence is TGTGCCAGCAGCTTAGGGGGAGGTTATGACACTGAAGCTTTCTTT. Protein: CASSLGGGYDTEAFF.